This T cell receptor (beta chain) was documented in a study of T cells in localized non-small cell lung cancer (TCRdb year 2020). Context from the whole study: The study analyzed T cell repertoires of hundreds of early-stage NSCLC patients, comparing tumors and uninvolved tumor-adjacent lungs. The cohort comprised under 250 treatment-naïve NSCLC patients with resected, localized lung tumors. The mean age of the NSCLC patients was less than 70 years, with fewer than 150 men and 95 to 110 women.

Cut back by 0 bases and 4 bases, the V and J ends lie 13 bases apart. CDR1 SGHRS and CDR2 YFSETQ are derived from the germline V gene. The CDR3 spans 15 residues, from the cysteine through the phenylalanine. Only CDR3 DNA is held: 45 bases, read in frame from base 1. General study outcomes and caveats: Uninvolved tumor-adjacent lung showed the highest T cell clonality, higher than tumor, which suggests more focused antigenic responses in the uninvolved tumor-adjacent lung. Longer overall survival was associated with higher blood T cell density, whereas shorter survival was associated with higher adjacent-lung clonality. Multi-region tumor sequencing was not performed, so intratumor heterogeneity could not be excluded. A median of roughly 60 of the top 100 tumor clones were detected in paired uninvolved adjacent lung, and around 30 of these tumor clones were also found among the top 100 clones of the paired uninvolved adjacent lung. Since the design was exploratory, TCR variables were selected using unadjusted p-values with no false-discovery rate correction.

Note on this clone: Its specific antigen is unknown. No clone much larger than this one lies a single base away; base qualities are absent.

TCR beta CDR3 regions were sequenced from DNA using the immunoSEQ Assay. Regarding the original processing steps: T cell density was computed as TCR beta template counts normalized to usable DNA estimated by amplifying housekeeping genes. The preseqR package was used to estimate richness by extrapolating to 400,000 templates for PBMC samples and to 120,000 templates for tissue samples. Clonality was defined by subtracting Pielou's evenness from one. To identify tissue-enriched TCRs, differential abundance testing was run on productive amino-acid clonotypes with a minimum total count of 5 and an alpha of 0.1. Repertoire overlap between compartments was quantified with the Jaccard Index and Morisita Overlap Index. GLIPH clustered TCR beta CDR3s with public tetramer-defined viral CDR3s; viral motifs required at least three viral sequences plus V-gene enrichment. In its TCRdb copy, this immuneACCESS table keeps in-frame sequences only and misses some clones. Where compared with another copy, unresolved V genes explain less than half of these, and the others have no known cause. V, J and clone size were drawn from that table, and D and trimming were deduced from the DNA. Across this sample there are under 150,000 clones, with 80% to 90% seen only once. Approximately 1.5% of the sample comes from the top ten.

At diagnosis, tumor, uninvolved tumor-adjacent lung and peripheral blood were collected and then preserved as a mix of FFPE and fresh-frozen material. Blood samples were analyzed as peripheral blood mononuclear cells for TCR repertoire profiling. Source: peripheral blood, taken before any cancer treatment. The chain uses TRBV5-1 and TRBJ1-1; a tentative D match to TRBD1 spans 5 bases. The receptor was isolated from a female donor over 55 with stage I lung adenocarcinoma. The encoded CDR3 is CASSLASGGTTEAFF. The nucleotide sequence is TGCGCCAGCAGCTTGGCCTCGGGGGGAACCACTGAAGCTTTCTTT.